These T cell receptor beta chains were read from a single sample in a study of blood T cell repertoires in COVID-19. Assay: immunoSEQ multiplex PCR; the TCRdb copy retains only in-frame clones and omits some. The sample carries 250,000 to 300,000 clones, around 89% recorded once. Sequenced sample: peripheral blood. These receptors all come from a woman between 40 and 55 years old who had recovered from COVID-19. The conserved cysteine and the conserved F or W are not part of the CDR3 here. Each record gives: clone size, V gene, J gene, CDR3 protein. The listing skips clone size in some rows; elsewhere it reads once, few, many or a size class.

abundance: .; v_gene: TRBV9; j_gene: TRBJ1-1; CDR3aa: ASSVGWSGFGTEAF
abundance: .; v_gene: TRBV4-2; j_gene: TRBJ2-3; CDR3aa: ASSQEGLGSTDTQY
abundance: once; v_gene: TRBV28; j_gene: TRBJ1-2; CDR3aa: ASTPPEQGAYGYT
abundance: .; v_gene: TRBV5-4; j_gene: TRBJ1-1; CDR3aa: ASRAARATEAF
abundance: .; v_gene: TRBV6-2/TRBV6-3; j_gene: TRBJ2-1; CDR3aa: ASSYGRYQF
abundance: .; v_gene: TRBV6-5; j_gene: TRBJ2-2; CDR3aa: ASSRGNTGELF
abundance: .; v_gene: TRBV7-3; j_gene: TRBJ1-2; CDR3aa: ASSPGRPGQGGYT
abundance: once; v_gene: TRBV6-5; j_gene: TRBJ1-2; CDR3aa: ASSYSRILFYGYT
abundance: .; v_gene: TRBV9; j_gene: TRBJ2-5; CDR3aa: ASSTRGYQETQY
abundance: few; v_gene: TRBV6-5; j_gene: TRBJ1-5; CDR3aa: ASRGTGNQPQH
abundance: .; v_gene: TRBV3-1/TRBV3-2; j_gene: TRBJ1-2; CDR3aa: ASRQTDRGGYGYT
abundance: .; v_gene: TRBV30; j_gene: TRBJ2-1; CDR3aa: ACRGLAGYNEQF
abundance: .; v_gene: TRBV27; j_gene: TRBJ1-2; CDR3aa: ASSLSWQGMGYT
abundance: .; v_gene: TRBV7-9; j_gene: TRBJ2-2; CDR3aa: AAANGIGELF
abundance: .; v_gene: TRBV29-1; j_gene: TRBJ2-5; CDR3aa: SGTSGRVETQY
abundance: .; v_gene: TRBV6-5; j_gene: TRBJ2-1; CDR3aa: ASSPTSGNEQF